These 26 T cell receptor beta chains were all obtained from the same sample, sequenced in a study of glioma-infiltrating T cells. Using RNA template, CDR3s of TCR alpha and beta were amplified with iRepertoire arm-PCR. MiXCR, run by TCRdb on the multiplex PCR reads, gives a single entry per CDR3 protein. The data contain some 18,000 distinct CDR3 sequences, 58% of them singletons. Sequencing was carried out using glioma tissue, nonneoplastic brain tissue, or PBMCs (not recorded which). These receptors all stem from a human donor with low-grade glioma or glioblastoma, undergoing nonglioma brain surgery, or in good health (not recorded which).

As to this clonotype: A clone one base away is much larger, so this may be a read error. The chain is built from TRBV4-1 and TRBJ1-2; D remains unclear. The germline CDR1 and CDR2 sequences are MGHRA and YSYEKL. CDR3 length: 14 amino acids. Trimming cost V 5 bases and J 3 bases, with 13 bases left between them. The CDR3 DNA reads as TGCGCCAGCAGCTTCCTACCGGGCGACTATGGCTACACCTTC. Amino acids: CASSFLPGDYGYTF.

The chain uses TRBV20-1 and TRBJ2-1, with a tentative D call TRBD2 (5 bases). Trimming removed 0 bases at V and 4 bases at J, with 10 bases between. The CDR3 consists of 14 residues. CDR1 and CDR2 (germline): DFQATT, SNEGSKA (reference sequence). The chain's CDR3 is CSARDGPGYNEQFF. CDR3 sequence (DNA): TGCAGTGCTAGAGATGGCCCGGGGTACAATGAGCAGTTCTTC.

This clonotype was seen only once. At one of its ends the junction is not consistent with the germline gene, which may arise from a read error. The chain recombines TRBV11-1 with TRBJ1-1; no definite D call. The CDR3 sequence is 13 residues long. Per the germline V gene, CDR1 is SGHAT and CDR2 is FQDESV (reference sequence). The CDR3 nucleotides read TGCGCCAGCAGCCAAGATCCCCCCCCTGAAGCTTTCTTT. It encodes CASSQDPPPEAFF.

This chain links TRBV20-1 with TRBJ2-3; TRBD2 aligns across 8 bases. The trim removed 7 bases at V and 2 bases at J, leaving 14 bases unmatched. The germline CDR1 and CDR2 sequences are DFQATT and SNEGSKA (reference sequence). The CDR3 consists of 16 residues. The CDR3 here is CSVSGIERGPTDTQYF. In nucleotides, the CDR3 is TGCAGTGTTAGTGGGATAGAGCGGGGGCCCACAGATACGCAGTATTTT.

This chain joins TRBV12-5 and TRBJ2-7; TRBD2 is a possible D gene (6 bases). The CDR3 spans 13 residues. V gave up 4 bases and J gave up 7 bases, with 14 bases separating them. The germline V gene has CDR1 LGHNT and CDR2 FRNRAP. The CDR3 nucleotides are TGTGCTAGTGGTTGGGGACTCTACAATGAGCAGTACTTC. This sequence encodes CASGWGLYNEQYF.

There are many counts of this clonotype. The rearrangement uses TRBV6-2 or TRBV6-3 and TRBJ2-1, with 7 bases identical to TRBD2. Trimming took 6 bases from V and 5 from J; bases not matched to a gene: 10. CDR3 length equals 15 residues. The germline gives CDR1 MNHEY, CDR2 SVGEGT. The CDR3 spells CASSPGGSRDNEQFF. The CDR3 DNA follows: TGTGCCAGCAGCCCCGGCGGGAGTCGTGACAATGAGCAGTTCTTC.

CDR3 in amino acids: CASSPIPPRAYEQYF. CDR3 coding DNA: TGTGCCAGCAGCCCTATCCCCCCTAGGGCCTACGAGCAGTACTTC. The chain links TRBV6-2 or TRBV6-3 to TRBJ2-7; D not certain. Germline-derived CDR1 and CDR2 are MNHEY and SVGEGT. The CDR3 extends over 15 amino acids. Trimming removed 6 bases from V and 2 bases from J, with 17 bases in between.

Details on this clonotype: This sequence may be a read error, since a much larger clone differs from it by one base. The chain couples TRBV20-1 to TRBJ2-7, with a tentative D call TRBD1 (5 bases). Germline-derived CDR1 and CDR2 are DFQATT and SNEGSKA (reference sequence). The CDR3 runs 14 residues. The CDR3 region is CTVVWSGKRNEQYF. CDR3 DNA: TGCACCGTTGTATGGTCAGGGAAACGGAACGAGCAGTACTTC.

The chain uses TRBV6-5 and TRBJ2-3, with 9 nucleotides matching TRBD1. This CDR3 has 16 residues. Germline values: CDR1 MNHEY, CDR2 SVGAGI. With V trimmed by 0 bases and J by 4 bases, 5 bases remained unmatched. The CDR3 spells CASSYSRTGDPDTQYF. The CDR3 DNA is TGTGCCAGCAGTTACTCCCGGACAGGGGATCCAGATACGCAGTATTTT.

This chain joins TRBV20-1 and TRBJ2-7; maybe TRBD2 (5 bases). This CDR3 is built from 16 residues. Trimming took 0 bases from V and 4 from J, leaving 19 bases between them. Looked up from germline, CDR1 is DFQATT and CDR2 is SNEGSKA (reference sequence). Written as DNA, the CDR3 is TGCAGTGCTAGAGACGCCTCAACCGGGGTTCTATACGAGCAGTACTTC. Encoded protein: CSARDASTGVLYEQYF.

This clonotype was picked up one time. The rearrangement joins TRBV6-2 or TRBV6-3 to TRBJ1-1; a possible D gene is TRBD1 (5 bases). Germline CDR1 reads MNHEY; CDR2 reads SVGEGT. The V and J ends lost 6 bases and 1 base respectively, with 9 bases between them. This CDR3 has 13 residues. The chain's CDR3 is CASRRDGNTEAFF. The CDR3 nucleotides are TGTGCCAGCAGGAGGGACGGGAACACTGAAGCTTTCTTT.

J is TRBJ2-5 and V is TRBV4-1; 9 nucleotides align to TRBD2. In germline, CDR1 is MGHRA, CDR2 YSYEKL. The CDR3 has 14 amino acids. V trimming: 2 bases; J trimming: 3 bases; junction bases outside the gene matches: 1. The chain's CDR3 is CASSQWTSEETQYF. DNA for the CDR3: TGCGCCAGCAGCCAATGGACTAGCGAAGAGACCCAGTACTTC.

By share, this clonotype counts as medium-sized (0.01 to 0.1%). V is TRBV7-9 and J is TRBJ2-1; no reliable D call. CDR3 length: 13 residues. Trimming left V 2 bases short and J 7 bases short, with 9 bases between. In germline, CDR1 is SEHNR, CDR2 FQNEAQ (reference sequence). DNA of the CDR3: TGTGCCAGCAGCTTATCGGCCGGAAATGAGCAGTTCTTC. Its translation is CASSLSAGNEQFF.

A word on this clonotype: Being one base from a much bigger clone, this may be a read error. The genes are TRBV12-3 or TRBV12-4 and TRBJ1-2; D is uncertain. V was cut by 7 bases and J by 4 bases, with 16 bases left in between. This CDR3 has 14 residues. The CDR3 here is CASIQDPGGYGYTF. As DNA, the CDR3 is TGTGCCAGCATCCAAGACCCTGGCGGCTATGGCTACACCTTC.

The genes are TRBV7-2 and TRBJ1-1, with D possibly matching TRBD1 (6 bases). The CDR3 contains 11 residues. Trimming left V 4 bases short and J 7 bases short, with 7 bases between. CDR1 is SGHTA and CDR2 is FQGNSA in the germline V gene. CDR3 nucleotide sequence: TGTGCCAGCAGCTGGACAGTTGAAGCTTTCTTT. This encodes CASSWTVEAFF.

This chain connects TRBV28 to TRBJ1-2, with D unresolved. Germline V gives CDR1 MDHEN, CDR2 SYDVKM. The CDR3 runs to 14 residues. The ends were cut back, 3 bases at V and 4 bases at J, with 12 bases in the middle. Here the CDR3 DNA reads TGTGCCAGCAGTTTTGTCCGGGCTAGCTATGGCTACACCTTC. Its protein is CASSFVRASYGYTF.

A single count supports this clonotype. This rearrangement joins TRBV6-2 or TRBV6-3 to TRBJ2-1; 9 nucleotides match TRBD2. With 0 bases clipped from V and 8 bases from J, the junction kept 8 bases outside the gene matches. The CDR3 covers 16 residues. Per the germline V gene, CDR1 is MNHEY and CDR2 is SVGEGT. The CDR3 DNA sequence: TGTGCCAGCAGTTACTCACTAGCGGGCTCTGTAGATGAGCAGTTCTTC. This sequence encodes CASSYSLAGSVDEQFF.

The table lists this clonotype with a few counts. The chain recombines TRBV6-1 with TRBJ1-1; D is possibly TRBD1 (5 bases). Germline V gene lookup returns CDR1 MNHNS and CDR2 SASEGT. The CDR3 is 14 amino acids. Trimming took off 8 bases at V and 0 bases at J, with 13 bases between the two ends. Written as DNA, the CDR3 is TGTGCCAGCGCTCCAGGGATCTTGAACACTGAAGCTTTCTTT. Protein: CASAPGILNTEAFF.

This clonotype has a count of ten or more. The rearrangement uses TRBV7-9 and TRBJ1-6; 9 bases are a match to TRBD1. Germline lookup yields CDR1 SEHNR and CDR2 FQNEAQ (reference sequence). The CDR3 length is 16 residues. With 5 bases clipped from V and 3 bases from J, the junction kept 5 bases outside the gene matches. The CDR3 DNA is TGTGCCAGCAGCCTGGGACAGGGATTCTATAATTCACCCCTCCACTTT. Residues: CASSLGQGFYNSPLHF. The whole variable domain, remainder taken from reference TRBV7-9 and TRBJ1-6, is DTGVSQNPRHKITKRGQNVTFRCDPISEHNRLYWYRQTLGQGPEFLTYFQNEAQLEKSRLLSDRFSAERPKGSFSTLEIQRTEQGDSAMYLCASSLGQGFYNSPLHFGNGTRLTVT.

The rearrangement uses TRBV6-2 or TRBV6-3 and TRBJ1-3; D unresolved. Germline V gene data show CDR1 as MNHEY and CDR2 as SVGEGT. CDR3 length: 14 residues. V was shortened by 6 bases and J by 3 bases, with 12 bases between the two germline ends. CDR3 nucleotides: TGTGCCAGCAGCAAAGGGTTGTATGGAAACACCATATATTTT. Protein product: CASSKGLYGNTIYF.

This rearrangement joins TRBV5-4 to TRBJ2-3; D remains unclear. There are 11 residues in the CDR3. V dropped 5 bases and J dropped 5 bases, with 6 bases sitting between them. Germline CDR1 is SGHNT and CDR2 is YYREEE (reference sequence). The CDR3 bases are TGTGCCAGCAGTTCGAGAGATACGCAGTATTTT. Its translation is CASSSRDTQYF.

Relative to its sample, this clonotype is medium-sized. The chain employs TRBV20-1 and TRBJ1-1; D gene ambiguous. Germline V gene sequence: CDR1 DFQATT, CDR2 SNEGSKA (reference sequence). The ends were cut back, 3 bases at V and 0 bases at J, with 14 bases in the middle. The CDR3 loop spans 15 amino acids. Written as DNA, the CDR3 is TGCAGTGCTAGCGGAGGGCAGATAGTGAACACTGAAGCTTTCTTT. Its translation is CSASGGQIVNTEAFF.

This rearrangement joins TRBV28 to TRBJ2-1, with 12 positions matching TRBD2. The V segment lost 4 bases and the J segment 7 bases; nucleotides outside the gene matches: 5. The CDR3 consists of 15 residues. CDR1 and CDR2 from the germline V gene are MDHEN and SYDVKM. As DNA, the CDR3 is TGTGCCAGCAGTTCTACTAGCGGGAGGAAAAATGAGCAGTTCTTC. This encodes CASSSTSGRKNEQFF.

This clonotype showed up many times. This chain uses TRBV7-9 with TRBJ1-2, with D unresolved. Trimming removed 1 base from V and 2 bases from J, with 8 bases in between. The CDR3 contains 14 residues. The germline gives CDR1 SEHNR, CDR2 FQNEAQ (reference sequence). The CDR3 is CASSLVDGNYGYTF. Here the CDR3 DNA reads TGTGCCAGCAGCTTAGTGGACGGGAACTATGGCTACACCTTC. The full variable domain, completed using reference TRBV7-9 and TRBJ1-2, is DTGVSQNPRHKITKRGQNVTFRCDPISEHNRLYWYRQTLGQGPEFLTYFQNEAQLEKSRLLSDRFSAERPKGSFSTLEIQRTEQGDSAMYLCASSLVDGNYGYTFGSGTRLTVV.

The chain joins TRBV6-1 to TRBJ2-1; unclear D gene. Germline V lookup: CDR1 MNHNS, CDR2 SASEGT. The CDR3 covers 16 residues. V was trimmed by 6 bases and J by 0 bases, leaving 15 bases between them. The CDR3 DNA reads as TGTGCCAGCAGACATAGACGGTCGAGCTCCTACAATGAGCAGTTCTTC. Translating gives CASRHRRSSSYNEQFF.

This CDR3 reads CASSGANTGELFF. CDR3 DNA: TGTGCCAGCAGTGGAGCGAACACCGGGGAGCTGTTTTTT. The V gene is TRBV2, the J gene TRBJ2-2; no firm D call. In germline, CDR1 is SNHLY, CDR2 FYNNEI. Trimming removed 4 bases at V and 0 bases at J, with 3 bases between. The CDR3 runs to 13 residues.